The 22 T cell receptor beta chains below all came from one sample that was sequenced in a study of technical replicates of blood from several donors. This table comes from immunoSEQ multiplex PCR, and its TCRdb copy is limited to in-frame clones, with some not included. The sample holds 76,000 or so clones, 91% seen once. The sequenced sample consisted of T cells isolated from PBMCs. Receptor source: a human donor in good health.

V gene TRBV6-5 combines with J gene TRBJ1-5; D unclear. The CDR3 totals 13 residues. Trimming left V 2 bases short and J 6 bases short, with 8 bases between. Per germline, CDR1 MNHEY and CDR2 SVGAGI. DNA of the CDR3: TGTGCCAGCAGTTACGGCCCGTCTCAGCCCCAGCATTTT. It codes for CASSYGPSQPQHF.

The chain carries TRBV5-1 and TRBJ1-4; D uncertain. This CDR3 is built from 15 residues. From germline, CDR1 is SGHRS and CDR2 YFSETQ. Trimming stripped 0 bases from V and 8 bases from J, with 14 bases between. The CDR3 coding sequence is TGCGCCAGCAGCTTGGATTCCTGGACGGGGGAAAAACTGTTTTTT. It specifies CASSLDSWTGEKLFF.

The chain employs TRBV5-8 and TRBJ2-5; 8 bases are a match to TRBD2. Per germline, CDR1 SGHTS and CDR2 YDEGEE. The V gene end was trimmed by 3 bases and the J gene end by 0 bases; junction bases not matched to a gene: 7. The CDR3 length is 16 residues. DNA of the CDR3: TGTGCCAGCAGCTACAGCGGGAGCGTATACCAAGAGACCCAGTACTTC. This encodes CASSYSGSVYQETQYF.

The V call is TRBV18, the J call TRBJ2-7, with 10 nucleotides matching TRBD1. The CDR3 has 14 residues. Germline V gene lookup returns CDR1 KGHSH and CDR2 LQKENI. The J segment lost 7 bases and the V segment lost 3 bases, leaving 6 bases of the junction unmatched. The CDR3 here is CASSPGTGVVEQYF. CDR3 in DNA: TGTGCCAGCTCACCCGGGACAGGGGTGGTGGAGCAGTACTTC.

The V call is TRBV11-1, the J call TRBJ1-5; D is undetermined. The CDR3 spans 14 residues. The V gene lost 0 bases and the J gene lost 5 bases, with 8 bases spanning the gap. The germline gives CDR1 SGHAT, CDR2 FQDESV (reference sequence). The CDR3 loop is CASSLAGRDQPQHF. DNA of the CDR3: TGTGCCAGCAGCTTAGCAGGGAGGGATCAGCCCCAGCATTTT.

The rearrangement joins TRBV6-5 to TRBJ2-7, with 7 bases matching TRBD1. Germline trimming cut 6 bases from V and 4 bases from J; bases unmatched to any gene: 9. Germline assignment: CDR1 MNHEY and CDR2 SVGAGI. There are 14 residues in the CDR3. The CDR3 sequence: CASRPGQKFYEQYF. CDR3 DNA: TGTGCCAGCAGACCGGGACAGAAATTTTACGAGCAGTACTTC.

This rearrangement joins TRBV5-8 to TRBJ1-5; 7 nucleotides align to TRBD1. V was clipped by 4 bases and J by 4 bases; unmatched bases: 8. Germline assignment: CDR1 SGHTS and CDR2 YDEGEE. CDR3 length: 15 amino acids. The DNA for the CDR3 is TGTGCCAGCAGCCCTGGGACAGTCGGTAATCAGCCCCAGCATTTT. Amino acids: CASSPGTVGNQPQHF.

This rearrangement joins TRBV6-4 to TRBJ2-3; the match to TRBD2 covers 7 bases. CDR1 and CDR2 from the germline V gene are MRHNA and SNTAGT. V dropped 3 bases and J dropped 2; count of bases not matched to a gene: 5. The CDR3 has 15 residues. CDR3 in DNA: TGTGCCAGCAGTGATGGGCTAGCGGCCACAGATACGCAGTATTTT. Encoded protein: CASSDGLAATDTQYF.

V gene TRBV6-5 combines with J gene TRBJ2-5; 9 positions match TRBD1. Germline V gene sequence: CDR1 MNHEY, CDR2 SVGAGI. V gave up 4 bases and J gave up 5 bases; unmatched junction bases: 5. There are 14 residues in the CDR3. The CDR3 loop reads CASSSGQGRETQYF. CDR3 DNA sequence: TGTGCCAGCAGTTCGGGACAGGGTAGGGAGACCCAGTACTTC.

The chain is built from TRBV7-6 and TRBJ1-3; D gene unclear. The V gene's germline CDR1 is SGHVS and CDR2 FNYEAQ. V lost 0 bases and J 1 base, leaving 10 bases between the germline ends. The CDR3 extends over 16 amino acids. CDR3 DNA sequence: TGTGCCAGCAGCTTAGCGGTCAGATCATCTGGAAACACCATATATTTT. Its protein product is CASSLAVRSSGNTIYF.

The chain has TRBV28 and TRBJ1-5, with D perhaps matching TRBD1 (6 bases). Trimming took 10 bases from V and 3 from J, leaving 13 bases between them. CDR3 size: 13 residues. Germline V CDR1 and CDR2: MDHEN, SYDVKM. DNA for the CDR3: TGTGCCATCTCCCGGGACACCAATCAGCCCCAGCATTTT. Translation gives CAISRDTNQPQHF.

The V and J genes are TRBV5-1 and TRBJ2-3; D gene unclear. With 1 base removed from V and 6 bases from J, the gap between germline ends came to 3 bases. Germline V gene lookup returns CDR1 SGHRS and CDR2 YFSETQ. CDR3 size: 11 residues. This CDR3 is CASSLSDTQYF. In DNA form, the CDR3 reads TGCGCCAGCAGCTTGTCTGATACGCAGTATTTT.

V gene TRBV11-2 combines with J gene TRBJ2-7, with 15 bases identical to TRBD2. Germline lookup yields CDR1 SGHAT and CDR2 FQNNGV. After removal of 7 bases from V and 4 bases from J, the junction contained 8 bases not matched to a gene. This CDR3 is 16 amino acids long. DNA for the CDR3: TGTGCCAGCAACGGACTAGCGGGAGGGCCGCCGTACGAGCAGTACTTC. Translated, it gives CASNGLAGGPPYEQYF. Full variable domain (remainder filled in from reference TRBV11-2 and TRBJ2-7): EAGVAQSPRYKIIEKRQSVAFWCNPISGHATLYWYQQILGQGPKLLIQFQNNGVVDDSQLPKDRFSAERLKGVDSTLKIQPAKLEDSAVYLCASNGLAGGPPYEQYFGPGTRLTVT.

The gene calls are TRBV9 and TRBJ1-2, with unresolved D. V lost 3 bases to trimming and J lost 5 bases, with 17 bases between them. The germline V gene has CDR1 SGDLS and CDR2 YYNGEE. This CDR3 comprises 15 residues. CDR3 bases: TGTGCCAGCAGCGCAATCTACGGGAACTCATATGGCTACACCTTC. Translating it yields CASSAIYGNSYGYTF.

This chain connects TRBV11-3 to TRBJ2-7; the match to TRBD2 covers 8 bases. V lost 0 bases to trimming and J lost 5 bases; unmatched junction nucleotides: 6. Per germline, CDR1 SGHNT and CDR2 YENEEA. CDR3 length: 15 residues. DNA for the CDR3: TGTGCCAGCAGCTTAGAGGGCGGGGGGCTCGACGAGCAGTACTTC. Translated, it gives CASSLEGGGLDEQYF. The variable domain in full, completed from reference TRBV11-3 and TRBJ2-7, reads EAGVVQSPRYKIIEKKQPVAFWCNPISGHNTLYWYLQNLGQGPELLIRYENEEAVDDSQLPKDRFSAERLKGVDSTLKIQPAELGDSAVYLCASSLEGGGLDEQYFGPGTRLTVT.

This clone was counted a single time. The chain links TRBV7-8 to TRBJ1-1, with D unresolved. Germline V lookup: CDR1 SGHVS, CDR2 FQNEAQ. The V gene lost 6 bases and the J gene lost 4 bases, with 12 bases spanning the gap. The CDR3 is 13 residues long. This CDR3 reads CASRFTGLTEAFF. In nucleotides, the CDR3 is TGTGCCAGCAGGTTTACTGGGCTCACTGAAGCTTTCTTT.

The V and J genes are TRBV23-1 and TRBJ1-1; D remains unclear. TRBV23-1 is an open reading frame, and its role is uncertain. The CDR3 length is 14 residues. Trimming removed 2 bases at V and 1 base at J, with 8 bases between. CDR3 sequence: CASSQGQTNTEAFF. CDR3 DNA: TGCGCCAGCAGTCAAGGGCAGACGAACACTGAAGCTTTCTTT.

The chain couples TRBV5-6 to TRBJ2-1, with 12 bases matching TRBD2. This CDR3 contains 16 residues. The germline V gene has CDR1 SGHDT and CDR2 YYEEEE. Trimming at V came to 4 bases and at J to 5 bases, leaving 7 bases not matched to a gene. The CDR3: CASSALTSGRNNEQFF. CDR3 nucleotides: TGTGCCAGCAGCGCGCTAACTAGCGGGAGGAACAATGAGCAGTTCTTC.

The V and J genes are TRBV10-2 and TRBJ2-5; TRBD2 matches 9 bases. This CDR3 has 15 residues. Germline V gene lookup returns CDR1 WSHSY and CDR2 SAAADI. J lost 11 bases, V lost 0 bases, and 10 bases had no gene match. The CDR3 DNA sequence: TGCGCCAGCAGTGAGTCCGCGCTAGCGGGACGTTGGCAGTACTTC. Protein sequence: CASSESALAGRWQYF.

This chain joins TRBV6-5 and TRBJ2-3; D call uncertain. Trimming took 0 bases from V and 0 from J, leaving 7 bases between them. Germline loops: CDR1 MNHEY, CDR2 SVGAGI. This CDR3 region has 15 residues. Here the CDR3 DNA reads TGTGCCAGCAGTTACTCTCCCACTAGCACAGATACGCAGTATTTT. This encodes CASSYSPTSTDTQYF.

This sequence joins TRBV5-1 and TRBJ1-4; no definite D call. Germline values: CDR1 SGHRS, CDR2 YFSETQ. V was pared by 0 bases and J by 0 bases, with 9 bases between. This CDR3 has 16 amino acids. In DNA, the CDR3 is TGCGCCAGCAGCTTGGGATACGGTGCAACTAATGAAAAACTGTTTTTT. As protein: CASSLGYGATNEKLFF.

This chain links TRBV18 with TRBJ1-4, with D hard to call. The V end lost 2 bases, the J end lost 5 bases, and 12 bases lay between the germline ends. CDR1 is KGHSH and CDR2 is LQKENI in the germline V gene. CDR3 length equals 15 residues. The CDR3 spells CASSPVVRMNEKLFF. Written as DNA, the CDR3 is TGTGCCAGCTCACCAGTTGTCAGGATGAATGAAAAACTGTTTTTT. Filled out from reference TRBV18 and TRBJ1-4, the complete variable domain reads NAGVMQNPRHLVRRRGQEARLRCSPMKGHSHVYWYRQLPEEGLKFMVYLQKENIIDESGMPKERFSAEFPKEGPSILRIQQVVRGDSAAYFCASSPVVRMNEKLFFGSGTQLSVL.